The 20 T cell receptor beta chains below come from one sample, sequenced in a study of OX40 agonist ivuxolimab in advanced cancers. Generated by immunoSEQ multiplex PCR, the TCRdb table keeps only in-frame clones and is missing some. The repertoire holds roughly 100,000 clones, approximately 85% seen once, with 3.5% to 4% in the top ten. The specimen was CD4+ or CD8+ T cells sorted from blood, collected in a trial of the OX40 agonist ivuxolimab. These receptor sequences come from an adult with an advanced solid tumor such as melanoma, head and neck, liver or kidney cancer.

The V gene is TRBV6-6, the J gene TRBJ2-2; D gene ambiguous. Germline values: CDR1 MNHNY, CDR2 SVGAGI (reference sequence). Trimming took off 6 bases at V and 6 bases at J, with 14 bases between the two ends. This CDR3 contains 14 residues. Here the CDR3 reads CASRPGNNPGELFF. The CDR3 nucleotides read TGTGCCAGCAGGCCGGGCAACAATCCCGGGGAGCTGTTTTTT.

V gene TRBV28 combines with J gene TRBJ2-1; 9 nucleotides align to TRBD2. V lost 4 bases to trimming and J lost 3 bases; unmatched junction nucleotides: 4. Germline loops: CDR1 MDHEN, CDR2 SYDVKM. This CDR3 is built from 15 residues. CDR3 nucleotide sequence: TGTGCCAGCAGTTCAAGCGGGAGGTTCTACAATGAGCAGTTCTTC. Translated, it gives CASSSSGRFYNEQFF.

Notes on this clone: This same CDR3 is encoded by further DNA sequences in the sample. The chain joins TRBV7-2 to TRBJ2-5; possible D gene TRBD2, 6 bases. The V end was cut by 1 base, the J end by 5 bases, with 8 bases between. From germline, CDR1 is SGHTA and CDR2 FQGNSA. The CDR3 spans 13 residues. CDR3 nucleotide sequence: TGTGCCAGCAGCTTAGGTGGGGGGGAGACCCAGTACTTC. Its protein is CASSLGGGETQYF.

The chain is built from TRBV4-1 and TRBJ2-7; possible D gene TRBD2, 6 bases. The CDR3 contains 17 residues. V lost 1 base and J lost 2, with 18 bases in between. Looked up from germline, CDR1 is MGHRA and CDR2 is YSYEKL. DNA for the CDR3: TGCGCCAGCAGCCAAGCATTTATATTTGGGGGGACCTACGAGCAGTACTTC. It specifies CASSQAFIFGGTYEQYF.

The chain couples TRBV7-8 to TRBJ2-2; possible D gene TRBD2, 6 bases. Germline-derived CDR1 and CDR2 are SGHVS and FQNEAQ. V shed 7 bases and J shed 7 bases, with 19 bases lying between them. CDR3 length: 15 residues. The CDR3, as DNA: TGTGCCAGCATGGGAGGCAGGCGGGTTGGCGGGGAGCTGTTTTTT. This encodes CASMGGRRVGGELFF.

The gene calls are TRBV10-3 and TRBJ2-2, with a possible D match to TRBD2 (5 bases). Trimming shortened V by 4 bases and J by 3 bases, and 9 bases separated the two germline ends. The CDR3 extends over 14 amino acids. CDR1 ENHRY and CDR2 SYGVKD come from the germline V gene. CDR3 loop: CAISGRAHTGELFF. In DNA, the CDR3 is TGTGCCATCAGTGGGCGGGCCCACACCGGGGAGCTGTTTTTT.

This chain uses TRBV6-5 with TRBJ2-1; D is unclear. The CDR3 covers 16 residues. Germline V gives CDR1 MNHEY, CDR2 SVGAGI. Trimming shortened V by 0 bases and J by 4 bases, and 13 bases separated the two germline ends. The chain's CDR3 is CASSYSSLLGYNEQFF. The CDR3 nucleotides read TGTGCCAGCAGTTACTCGTCCCTCCTGGGTTACAATGAGCAGTTCTTC.

The J gene is TRBJ2-5, the V gene TRBV7-2, with D perhaps TRBD1 (5 bases). The germline CDR1 and CDR2 sequences are SGHTA and FQGNSA. The CDR3 runs 17 residues. The V end was cut by 2 bases, the J end by 2 bases, with 18 bases between. CDR3 amino acids: CASSLSGPLTDQETQYF. CDR3 coding DNA: TGTGCCAGCAGCTTAAGTGGCCCCCTGACAGATCAAGAGACCCAGTACTTC.

The rearrangement uses TRBV9 and TRBJ1-2, with 7 bases lining up with TRBD1. The CDR3 spans 14 residues. J lost 7 bases, V lost 0 bases, and 6 bases had no gene match. The germline CDR1 and CDR2 sequences are SGDLS and YYNGEE. For the CDR3, the DNA is TGTGCCAGCAGCGTAGAGGGGGCTGCCGCTGGCTACACCTTC. It encodes CASSVEGAAAGYTF.

This clone was seen a few times. This chain uses TRBV19 with TRBJ1-2, with 8 bases identical to TRBD1. Per the germline V gene, CDR1 is LNHDA and CDR2 is SQIVND (reference sequence). The CDR3 has 14 amino acids. With 6 bases clipped from V and 4 bases from J, the junction kept 7 bases outside the gene matches. The CDR3 nucleotides are TGTGCCAGTAGACGACAGGGGCCCTCCTATGGCTACACCTTC. Its protein product is CASRRQGPSYGYTF. Combining the CDR3 with reference TRBV19 and TRBJ1-2 gives the whole variable domain DGGITQSPKYLFRKEGQNVTLSCEQNLNHDAMYWYRQDPGQGLRLIYYSQIVNDFQKGDIAEGYSVSREKKESFPLTVTSAQKNPTAFYLCASRRQGPSYGYTFGSGTRLTVV.

This chain uses TRBV5-4 with TRBJ2-2; D is perhaps TRBD1 (6 bases). Germline V CDR1 and CDR2: SGHNT, YYREEE (reference sequence). The CDR3 extends over 17 amino acids. Trimming removed 0 bases from V and 5 bases from J, with 17 bases in between. The chain's CDR3 is CASSLAAGEEWTGELFF. The CDR3 DNA follows: TGTGCCAGCAGCTTGGCGGCAGGGGAAGAATGGACCGGGGAGCTGTTTTTT.

The chain uses TRBV11-2 and TRBJ2-2, with TRBD1 identical over 7 bases. From germline, CDR1 is SGHAT and CDR2 FQNNGV. Germline trimming cut 4 bases from V and 5 bases from J; bases unmatched to any gene: 7. The CDR3 is 15 residues long. The DNA of the CDR3 is TGTGCCAGCAGCTATCCGACAGGGAAAACCGGGGAGCTGTTTTTT. Encoded protein: CASSYPTGKTGELFF.

The CDR3 DNA sequence: TGTGCCAGTAGTATGAGACTAGCGGGAACAGATACGCAGTATTTT. This translates into CASSMRLAGTDTQYF. This chain uses TRBV19 with TRBJ2-3; TRBD2 agrees at 11 bases. The germline V gene has CDR1 LNHDA and CDR2 SQIVND (reference sequence). With V trimmed by 3 bases and J by 3 bases, 2 bases remained unmatched. The CDR3 runs to 15 residues.

This rearrangement joins TRBV7-9 to TRBJ2-3; D remains unclear. There are 13 residues in the CDR3. The germline V and J ends were trimmed by 5 bases and 6 bases, with 12 bases remaining between them. Per germline, CDR1 SEHNR and CDR2 FQNEAQ (reference sequence). The CDR3 region is CASSPRFADTQYF. The CDR3 DNA sequence: TGTGCCAGCAGCCCCCGCTTTGCGGATACGCAGTATTTT.

This clone was seen more than once but under ten times. The gene calls are TRBV5-1 and TRBJ2-1; TRBD1 agrees at 9 bases. V lost 4 bases, J lost 8 bases, and 10 bases stayed unmatched. Germline CDR1 SGHRS, CDR2 YFSETQ. The CDR3 covers 15 residues. Written as DNA, the CDR3 is TGCGCCAGCAGCACGGGACAGGGCTTTTTAGATGAGCAGTTCTTC. As protein: CASSTGQGFLDEQFF.

As DNA, the CDR3 is TGTGCCAGCAGTTTCACTAGCATTCAAGAGACCCAGTACTTC. As protein: CASSFTSIQETQYF. The chain combines TRBV2 with TRBJ2-5, with D maybe TRBD2 (6 bases). The CDR3 consists of 14 residues. The germline V gene encodes CDR1 SNHLY and CDR2 FYNNEI. Trimming removed 5 bases at V and 2 bases at J, with 12 bases between.

The chain has TRBV9 and TRBJ2-1, with TRBD2 as a possible D gene (6 bases). The germline V gene encodes CDR1 SGDLS and CDR2 YYNGEE. V was trimmed by 0 bases and J by 2 bases, leaving 12 bases between them. This CDR3 comprises 16 residues. This CDR3 reads CASSVGLLAPYNEQFF. CDR3 nucleotide sequence: TGTGCCAGCAGCGTAGGACTCCTAGCGCCCTACAATGAGCAGTTCTTC.

The chain joins TRBV6-6 to TRBJ2-1, with D tentatively TRBD2 (5 bases). This CDR3 is 12 amino acids long. V was cut by 6 bases and J by 16 bases, with 19 bases left in between. Germline assignment: CDR1 MNHNY and CDR2 SVGAGI (reference sequence). The CDR3 DNA reads TGTGCCAGCAGGCCCGAGGTCGGGGATTTTTTCTTC. It codes for CASRPEVGDFFF.

The rearrangement joins TRBV7-9 to TRBJ2-7, with D possibly being TRBD1 or TRBD2 (5 bases each). The CDR3 is 13 amino acids. Trimming took off 1 base at V and 5 bases at J, with 9 bases between the two ends. The germline V gene has CDR1 SEHNR and CDR2 FQNEAQ (reference sequence). The CDR3 loop reads CASSLDVGDEQYF. The CDR3 bases are TGTGCCAGCAGCTTAGATGTGGGGGACGAGCAGTACTTC.

The chain uses TRBV4-1 and TRBJ2-2, with 7 nucleotides matching TRBD1. Germline CDR1 and CDR2: MGHRA and YSYEKL. Losses at the gene ends were 3 bases for V and 5 bases for J; bases not matched to a gene: 9. This CDR3 comprises 16 residues. Here the CDR3 reads CASSQVDRDVTGELFF. The CDR3, as DNA: TGCGCCAGCAGCCAGGTCGACAGGGATGTGACCGGGGAGCTGTTTTTT.